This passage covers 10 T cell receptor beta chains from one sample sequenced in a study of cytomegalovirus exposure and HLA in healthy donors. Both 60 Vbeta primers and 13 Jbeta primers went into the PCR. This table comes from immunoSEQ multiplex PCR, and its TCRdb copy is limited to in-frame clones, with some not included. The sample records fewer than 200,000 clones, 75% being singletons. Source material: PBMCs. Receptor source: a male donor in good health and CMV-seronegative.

The CDR3 DNA sequence: TGTGCCAGCAGCCACGTACCGGGACTGCGCAATCAGCCCCAGCATTTT. This encodes CASSHVPGLRNQPQHF. This chain uses TRBV5-5 with TRBJ1-5; weak D call: TRBD1 (5 bases). The CDR3 is 16 amino acids. V was clipped by 4 bases and J by 2 bases, with 16 bases between them. Germline V lookup: CDR1 SGHKS, CDR2 YYEKEE (reference sequence).

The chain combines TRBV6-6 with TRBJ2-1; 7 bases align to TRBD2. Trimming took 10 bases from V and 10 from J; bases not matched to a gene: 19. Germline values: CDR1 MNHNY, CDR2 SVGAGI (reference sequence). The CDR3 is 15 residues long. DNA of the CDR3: TGTGCCACCTCGGGGGAGGGGACGGGGGACCGGGAGCAGTTCTTC. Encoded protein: CATSGEGTGDREQFF.

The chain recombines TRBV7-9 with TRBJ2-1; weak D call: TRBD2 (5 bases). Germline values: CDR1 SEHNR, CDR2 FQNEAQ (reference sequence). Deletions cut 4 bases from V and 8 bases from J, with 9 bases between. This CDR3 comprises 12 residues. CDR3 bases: TGTGCCAGCAGCTCACTAGGTTATGAGCAGTTCTTC. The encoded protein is CASSSLGYEQFF. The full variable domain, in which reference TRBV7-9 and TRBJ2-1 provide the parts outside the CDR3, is DTGVSQNPRHKITKRGQNVTFRCDPISEHNRLYWYRQTLGQGPEFLTYFQNEAQLEKSRLLSDRFSAERPKGSFSTLEIQRTEQGDSAMYLCASSSLGYEQFFGPGTRLTVL.

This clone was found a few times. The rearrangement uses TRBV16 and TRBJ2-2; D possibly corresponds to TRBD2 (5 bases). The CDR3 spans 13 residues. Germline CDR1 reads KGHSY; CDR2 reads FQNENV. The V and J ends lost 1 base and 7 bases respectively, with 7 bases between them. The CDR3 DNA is TGTGCCAGCAGCCAATACGGGATCGGGGAGCTGTTTTTT. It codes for CASSQYGIGELFF.

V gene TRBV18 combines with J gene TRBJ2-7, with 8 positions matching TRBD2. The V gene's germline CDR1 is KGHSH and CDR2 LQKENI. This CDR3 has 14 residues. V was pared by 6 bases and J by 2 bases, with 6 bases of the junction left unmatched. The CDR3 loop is CASSTGGLPYEQYF. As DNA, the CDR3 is TGTGCCAGCTCCACGGGGGGGCTCCCCTACGAGCAGTACTTC.

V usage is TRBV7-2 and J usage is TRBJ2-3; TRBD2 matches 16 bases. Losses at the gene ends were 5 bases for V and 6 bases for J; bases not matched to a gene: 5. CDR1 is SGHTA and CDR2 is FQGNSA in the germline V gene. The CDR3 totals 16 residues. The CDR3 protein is CASSPGLAGGADTQYF. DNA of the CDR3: TGTGCCAGCAGCCCGGGACTAGCGGGAGGGGCGGATACGCAGTATTTT.

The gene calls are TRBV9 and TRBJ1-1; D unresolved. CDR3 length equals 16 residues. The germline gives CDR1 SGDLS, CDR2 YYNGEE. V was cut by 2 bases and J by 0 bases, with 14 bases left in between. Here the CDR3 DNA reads TGTGCCAGCAGCGTTGGCGGAAGCCCTGTGAACACTGAAGCTTTCTTT. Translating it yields CASSVGGSPVNTEAFF. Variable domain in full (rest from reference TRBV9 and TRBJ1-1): DSGVTQTPKHLITATGQRVTLRCSPRSGDLSVYWYQQSLDQGLQFLIQYYNGEERAKGNILERFSAQQFPDLHSELNLSSLELGDSALYFCASSVGGSPVNTEAFFGQGTRLTVV.

CDR3 in DNA: TGTGCCAGCAGTGCCCGACTAAGCGGGAGTGTAACAGATACGCAGTATTTT. As protein: CASSARLSGSVTDTQYF. The V call is TRBV6-4, the J call TRBJ2-3; 8 nucleotides agree with TRBD2. Trimming removed 4 bases from V and 3 bases from J; junction bases left unmatched: 12. The CDR3 has 17 residues. The germline V gene encodes CDR1 MRHNA and CDR2 SNTAGT.

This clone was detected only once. The CDR3 loop reads CASSSPEGGKVHEQYF. The DNA for the CDR3 is TGTGCCAGCAGTTCCCCAGAGGGAGGGAAGGTCCACGAGCAGTACTTC. The chain employs TRBV28 and TRBJ2-7; 7 bases are shared with TRBD2. The CDR3 sequence is 16 residues long. CDR1 is MDHEN and CDR2 is SYDVKM in the germline V gene. Unmatched junction bases numbered 14, after V lost 4 bases and J lost 5 bases.

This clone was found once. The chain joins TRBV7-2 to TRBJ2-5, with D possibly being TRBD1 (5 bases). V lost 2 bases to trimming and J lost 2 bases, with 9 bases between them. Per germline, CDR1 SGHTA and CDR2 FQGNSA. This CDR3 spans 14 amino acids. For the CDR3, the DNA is TGTGCCAGCAGCTTATCGACAGCTCAAGAGACCCAGTACTTC. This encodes CASSLSTAQETQYF.